Each of the 6 T cell receptor beta chains below was sequenced from the same sample in a study of PD-1 blockade in classical Hodgkin lymphoma. Measured with immunoSEQ multiplex PCR; TCRdb has only the in-frame clones, and not every one. The sample consists of about 15,000 clones, roughly 90% of them appearing once. Time point indicated: cycle 4 day 1 (C4D1), after about 6 weeks of nivolumab. Each patient's relapse followed autologous stem cell transplantation, and brentuximab vedotin exposure varied. By magnetic negative selection, CD8+ T cells were isolated from the thawed PBMCs. Material: CD8+ T cells from blood, obtained before the fourth cycle of nivolumab. These receptors all come from a human donor with classical Hodgkin lymphoma.

This clone ranks as medium-sized (0.01 to 0.1%). The chain uses TRBV29-1 and TRBJ2-7; D is ambiguous. The V gene's germline CDR1 is SQVTM and CDR2 ANQGSEA. The CDR3 runs to 15 residues. V was pared by 6 bases and J by 2 bases, with 20 bases between. The CDR3, as DNA: TGCAGCGTACTTACCCCGGGTTTTACCCCCTACGAGCAGTACTTC. Protein product: CSVLTPGFTPYEQYF.

For the CDR3, the DNA is TGTGCCAGCAGCCGGGGCAGCAATCAGCCCCAGCATTTT. Its protein is CASSRGSNQPQHF. The chain joins TRBV7-9 to TRBJ1-5, with D possibly being TRBD1 (5 bases). Looked up from germline, CDR1 is SEHNR and CDR2 is FQNEAQ (reference sequence). This CDR3 region has 13 residues. Trimming pared 5 bases from V and 1 base from J, leaving 6 bases between. Variable domain in full (rest from reference TRBV7-9 and TRBJ1-5): DTGVSQNPRHKITKRGQNVTFRCDPISEHNRLYWYRQTLGQGPEFLTYFQNEAQLEKSRLLSDRFSAERPKGSFSTLEIQRTEQGDSAMYLCASSRGSNQPQHFGDGTRLSIL.

A few counts support this clone. This chain connects TRBV27 to TRBJ1-5; no firm D call. Trimming took 8 bases from V and 2 from J, leaving 13 bases between them. The CDR3 totals 14 residues. Germline V CDR1 and CDR2: MNHEY, SMNVEV (reference sequence). The CDR3 bases are TGTGCCAGCCCGCATAGTAGAGGCAATCAGCCCCAGCATTTT. This encodes CASPHSRGNQPQHF.

The rearrangement links TRBV29-1 to TRBJ2-7, with D unresolved. CDR1 and CDR2 from the germline V gene are SQVTM and ANQGSEA. This CDR3 region has 12 residues. V was trimmed by 1 base and J by 2 bases, leaving 6 bases between them. The CDR3: CSVEGPTYEQYF. CDR3 sequence (DNA): TGCAGCGTTGAAGGACCCACCTACGAGCAGTACTTC.

Worth noting for this clone: The junction differs from germline at one of its ends, possibly a read error. The V and J genes are TRBV2 and TRBJ1-4; possibly TRBD1 for D (6 bases). Germline CDR1 reads SNHLY; CDR2 reads FYNNEI. CDR3 size: 12 residues. The CDR3: CAGRGTNEKLFF. For the CDR3, the DNA is TGTGCCGGCAGGGGAACTAATGAAAAACTGTTTTTT.

The chain links TRBV4-2 to TRBJ2-3, with D unresolved. The CDR3 spans 15 residues. V shed 3 bases and J shed 6 bases, with 16 bases lying between them. CDR1 is LGHNA, CDR2 YNFKEQ, per germline. CDR3 bases: TGTGCCAGCAGCCATTACATGGCGACCTCTGATACGCAGTATTTT. Translated: CASSHYMATSDTQYF.